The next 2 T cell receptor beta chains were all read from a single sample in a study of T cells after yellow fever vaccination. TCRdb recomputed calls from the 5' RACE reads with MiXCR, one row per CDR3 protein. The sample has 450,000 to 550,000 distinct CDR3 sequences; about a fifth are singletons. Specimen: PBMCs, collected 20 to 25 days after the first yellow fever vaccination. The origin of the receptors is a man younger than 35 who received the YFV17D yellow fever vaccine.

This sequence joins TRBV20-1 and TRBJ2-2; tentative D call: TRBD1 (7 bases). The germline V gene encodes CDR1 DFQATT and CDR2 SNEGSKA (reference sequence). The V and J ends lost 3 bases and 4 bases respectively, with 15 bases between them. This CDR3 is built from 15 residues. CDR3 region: CSARAGGFVTGELFF. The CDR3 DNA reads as TGCAGTGCTAGGGCAGGGGGGTTTGTCACCGGGGAGCTGTTTTTT.

This CDR3 reads CASSFYRASKKLFF. The CDR3 bases are TGTGCCAGCAGCTTCTACAGGGCCTCAAAAAAACTGTTTTTT. This sequence joins TRBV7-2 and TRBJ1-4; TRBD1 is a possible D gene (6 bases). V lost 3 bases and J 9 bases, leaving 14 bases between the germline ends. The germline V gene encodes CDR1 SGHTA and CDR2 FQGNSA. The CDR3 is made up of 14 amino acids.